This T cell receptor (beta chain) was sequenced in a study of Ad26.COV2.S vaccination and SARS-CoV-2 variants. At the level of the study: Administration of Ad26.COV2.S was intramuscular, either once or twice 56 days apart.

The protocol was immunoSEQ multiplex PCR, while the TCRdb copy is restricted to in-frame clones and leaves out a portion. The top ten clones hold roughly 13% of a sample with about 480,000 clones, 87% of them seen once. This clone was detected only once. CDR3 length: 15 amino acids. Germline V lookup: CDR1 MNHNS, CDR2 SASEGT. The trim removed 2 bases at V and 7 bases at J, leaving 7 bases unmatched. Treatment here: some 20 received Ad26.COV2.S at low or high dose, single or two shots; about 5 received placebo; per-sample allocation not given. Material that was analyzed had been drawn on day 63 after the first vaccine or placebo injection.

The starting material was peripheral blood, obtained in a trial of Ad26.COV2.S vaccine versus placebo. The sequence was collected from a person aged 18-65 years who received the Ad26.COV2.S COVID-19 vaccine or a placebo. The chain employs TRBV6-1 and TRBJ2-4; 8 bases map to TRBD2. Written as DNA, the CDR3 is TGTGCCAGCAGTGAATGGGGCGGGAGGATGAACATTCAGTACTTC. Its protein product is CASSEWGGRMNIQYF.